This TCR beta chain was found in a study of cytomegalovirus exposure and HLA in healthy donors. Study background: A data release that came early held about 89 million unique TCRs from HLA-typed donors.

A word on this clone: What it recognizes is unknown.

This CDR3 comprises 13 residues. The V gene's germline CDR1 is SGHAT and CDR2 FQNNGV. The ends were cut back, 1 base at V and 0 bases at J, with 3 bases in the middle. Study-level results: Later on, an analysis showed TCR association rates differing by HLA locus, with DRB1 the most and HLA-C the fewest. Whilst most TCR sequences proved rare, a subset of public TCRs occurred across many donors.

Primers: 60 Vbeta forward and 13 Jbeta reverse. The table came from immunoSEQ multiplex PCR; TCRdb's copy has only in-frame clones and leaves some out. Altogether about 160,000 clones are present, about two thirds being singletons, with the ten largest covering about 2.7%. The source material was PBMCs. This clonotype was obtained from a young woman in good health and CMV-seronegative. J is TRBJ1-1 and V is TRBV11-2; no clear D gene. CDR3 sequence reads: CASSLAMNTEAFF. The CDR3 coding sequence is TGTGCCAGCAGCTTAGCCATGAACACTGAAGCTTTCTTT. Filled out from reference TRBV11-2 and TRBJ1-1, the complete variable domain reads EAGVAQSPRYKIIEKRQSVAFWCNPISGHATLYWYQQILGQGPKLLIQFQNNGVVDDSQLPKDRFSAERLKGVDSTLKIQPAKLEDSAVYLCASSLAMNTEAFFGQGTRLTVV.